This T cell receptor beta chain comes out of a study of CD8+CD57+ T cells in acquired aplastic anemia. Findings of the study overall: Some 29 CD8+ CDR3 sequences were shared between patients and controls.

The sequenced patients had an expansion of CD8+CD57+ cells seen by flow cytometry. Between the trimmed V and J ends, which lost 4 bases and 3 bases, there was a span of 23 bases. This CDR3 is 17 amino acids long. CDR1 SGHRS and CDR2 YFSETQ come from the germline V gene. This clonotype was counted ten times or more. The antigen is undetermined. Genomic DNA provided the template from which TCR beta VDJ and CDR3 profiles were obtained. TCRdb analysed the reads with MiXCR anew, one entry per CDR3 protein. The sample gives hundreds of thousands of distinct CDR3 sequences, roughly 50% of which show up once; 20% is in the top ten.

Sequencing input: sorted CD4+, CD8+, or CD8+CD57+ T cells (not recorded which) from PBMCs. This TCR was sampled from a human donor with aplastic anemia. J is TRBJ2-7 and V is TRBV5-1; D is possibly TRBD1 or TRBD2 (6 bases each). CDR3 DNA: TGCGCCAGCAGCCCCTCGGGGGACACAGGGAGCATCTACGAGCAGTACTTC. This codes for CASSPSGDTGSIYEQYF.